Here is one T cell receptor (beta chain) with its context. The sample originates from a study of blood T cell repertoires in COVID-19. About the study: The United States, Italy and Spain were the sources of the acute and convalescent COVID-19 samples. PBMCs, B-cell-depleted T cells, or T cells were the source of the cDNA or gDNA that made up the material.

Original data processing: Amplification with reference gene primers provided the estimates of nucleated cell counts. The method was immunoSEQ multiplex PCR; TCRdb's version includes in-frame clones alone and lacks a portion of them. V and J calls and clone size are given by that table; D and trimming were obtained from the DNA. This table holds approximately 150,000 clones, roughly 88% found once. The CDR3 runs to 14 residues. The receptor was isolated from a man in his 70s with acute or convalescent COVID-19. The sequencing input was peripheral blood. V and J are TRBV21-1 and TRBJ2-7; the table's D gene call, TRBD1, was not cross checked with the DNA. TRBV21-1 is tagged as a pseudogene. CDR3 sequence: CASSNEDRVYFSYF. In DNA form, the CDR3 reads TGTGCCAGCAGCAACGAGGACAGGGTCTACTTTAGTTACTTC.